These 25 T cell receptor beta chains were all obtained from the same sample, sequenced in a study of T cells in Graves' hyperthyroidism and ophthalmopathy. Using RNA transcripts as the source, TCR beta CDR3 regions were amplified. Using the HTBI primer set, a first-round RT-PCR was run on the TCR CDR3. Each CDR3 protein is one row after TCRdb ran MiXCR on the multiplex PCR reads. The sample lists under 450,000 distinct CDR3 sequences; approximately 13% were seen once. Sequencing used blood. The origin of the receptors is a man aged 25-45 years with Graves' hyperthyroidism that later progressed to Graves' ophthalmopathy.

There are many counts of this clonotype. The V call is TRBV7-2, the J call TRBJ2-1; TRBD2 matches 13 bases. Germline lookup yields CDR1 SGHTA and CDR2 FQGNSA. The CDR3 is made up of 15 amino acids. J was trimmed by 10 bases and V by 5 bases; bases with no gene match: 8. The CDR3 DNA reads TGTGCCAGCAGCCCGAGACTAGCGGGGGGAAGAGAGCAGTTCTTC. Amino acid sequence: CASSPRLAGGREQFF.

The CDR3 here is CASSPTSGVSYEQYF. The CDR3 DNA sequence: TGTGCCAGCAGCCCGACTAGCGGGGTCTCCTACGAGCAGTACTTC. The rearrangement joins TRBV5-4 to TRBJ2-7; 11 bases are a match to TRBD2. Germline assignment: CDR1 SGHNT and CDR2 YYREEE (reference sequence). After removal of 4 bases from V and 0 bases from J, the junction contained 3 bases not matched to a gene. The CDR3 covers 15 residues.

The chain is built from TRBV18 and TRBJ1-3, with a possible D match to TRBD1 (5 bases). Germline V gives CDR1 KGHSH, CDR2 LQKENI. Deletions cut 6 bases from V and 0 bases from J, with 15 bases between. CDR3 length: 16 amino acids. The CDR3 coding sequence is TGTGCCAGCTCCCCAAATCGGGACGTCTCTGGAAACACCATATATTTT. It translates to CASSPNRDVSGNTIYF.

V usage is TRBV7-9 and J usage is TRBJ1-4; 8 nucleotides align to TRBD1. In germline, CDR1 is SEHNR, CDR2 FQNEAQ (reference sequence). The V and J ends lost 3 bases and 7 bases, in that order; junction bases with no gene match: 4. This CDR3 region has 14 residues. For the CDR3, the DNA is TGTGCCAGCAGCTTCGACAGGGGTATTGAAAAACTGTTTTTT. Translation: CASSFDRGIEKLFF.

CDR3 residues: CASSPRTGNLAFF. The CDR3 DNA reads TGTGCCAGCTCACCTCGGACAGGGAATTTAGCTTTCTTT. V and J are TRBV18 and TRBJ1-1; TRBD1 agrees at 8 bases. Looked up from germline, CDR1 is KGHSH and CDR2 is LQKENI. This CDR3 has 13 residues. After removal of 3 bases from V and 10 bases from J, the junction contained 7 bases not matched to a gene.

There are many counts of this clonotype. The chain is built from TRBV27 and TRBJ1-1; 8 bases match TRBD1. This CDR3 comprises 13 residues. Germline-derived CDR1 and CDR2 are MNHEY and SMNVEV (reference sequence). J was trimmed by 7 bases and V by 6 bases; bases with no gene match: 7. The CDR3 coding sequence is TGTGCCAGCAGCTCTACAGGGGGATTTGAAGCTTTCTTT. Translating it yields CASSSTGGFEAFF.

V usage is TRBV6-6 and J usage is TRBJ2-3; D perhaps matches TRBD2 (6 bases). Germline values: CDR1 MNHNY, CDR2 SVGAGI (reference sequence). The CDR3 runs to 14 residues. Trimming left V 2 bases short and J 2 bases short, with 8 bases between. CDR3 bases: TGTGCCAGCAGTTACGGCGGGGTCACAGATACGCAGTATTTT. It encodes CASSYGGVTDTQYF.

This clonotype was picked up a small number of times. V is TRBV5-6 and J is TRBJ1-1, with 9 bases that match TRBD1. The CDR3 length is 13 residues. J was trimmed by 11 bases and V by 2 bases; bases with no gene match: 7. Germline CDR1 reads SGHDT; CDR2 reads YYEEEE. CDR3 bases: TGTGCCAGCAGCTTTGACAGGGGGAAAATGGCTTTCTTT. Translating gives CASSFDRGKMAFF.

The chain links TRBV24-1 to TRBJ1-2; 8 nucleotides line up with TRBD1. This CDR3 has 13 residues. CDR1 is KGHDR, CDR2 SFDVKD, per germline. The trim removed 7 bases at V and 4 bases at J, leaving 4 bases unmatched. The CDR3 region has the DNA TGTGCCACCAGCCACGGACAGGGCTATGGCTACACCTTC. Translation: CATSHGQGYGYTF.

The sample holds a few counts of this clonotype. One base away lies a much larger clone, so this may be a sequencing read error. CDR3 amino acids: CASSLREGVDTQYF. In DNA form, the CDR3 reads TGTGCCAGCAGCTTACGGGAGGGAGTGGATACGCAGTATTTT. This chain joins TRBV11-1 and TRBJ2-3; the match to TRBD2 covers 8 bases. The CDR3 totals 14 residues. With V trimmed by 2 bases and J by 6 bases, 4 bases remained unmatched. Germline V gene lookup returns CDR1 SGHAT and CDR2 FQDESV (reference sequence).

There are a few counts of this clonotype. This chain joins TRBV30 and TRBJ1-3; D remains unclear. The CDR3 runs 16 residues. Germline lookup yields CDR1 GTSNPN and CDR2 SVGIG (reference sequence). The V gene lost 0 bases and the J gene lost 0 bases, with 12 bases spanning the gap. The CDR3 protein is CAWSVRPRSSGNTIYF. Written as DNA, the CDR3 is TGTGCCTGGAGTGTACGTCCCAGAAGCTCTGGAAACACCATATATTTT.

This clonotype has ten or more counts. Here the CDR3 DNA reads TGTGCCAGCAGTACCCCAAGGCAATGGGCCTACGAGCAGTACTTC. It yields the protein CASSTPRQWAYEQYF. The V call is TRBV27, the J call TRBJ2-7, with D uncertain. Between the trimmed V and J ends, which lost 5 bases and 2 bases, there was a span of 16 bases. The CDR3 runs 15 residues. Germline CDR1 is MNHEY and CDR2 is SMNVEV (reference sequence).

This clonotype appeared many times. The V call is TRBV28, the J call TRBJ2-1; possibly TRBD2 for D (5 bases). With 5 bases removed from V and 7 bases from J, the gap between germline ends came to 12 bases. This CDR3 has 13 residues. The germline gives CDR1 MDHEN, CDR2 SYDVKM. The CDR3 sequence: CASSETTRNEQFF. CDR3 coding DNA: TGTGCCAGCAGTGAGACTACTCGAAATGAGCAGTTCTTC.

In this sample, this clonotype turned up many times. This chain uses TRBV24-1 with TRBJ2-2; 16 bases map to TRBD2. V dropped 4 bases and J dropped 7; count of bases not matched to a gene: 11. The CDR3 length is 19 residues. Germline lookup yields CDR1 KGHDR and CDR2 SFDVKD. DNA of the CDR3: TGTGCCACCAGTGAACTCGGGACTAGCGGGGGGGAGATCCGCGGGGAGCTGTTTTTT. This sequence encodes CATSELGTSGGEIRGELFF.

This clonotype was recorded at least ten times. The V call is TRBV2, the J call TRBJ2-1; either TRBD1 or TRBD2 may supply D (5 bases each). In germline, CDR1 is SNHLY, CDR2 FYNNEI. The CDR3 is 11 residues long. The V end lost 3 bases, the J end lost 10 bases, and 7 bases lay between the germline ends. The CDR3 sequence is CASSDRDEQFF. The CDR3 nucleotides read TGTGCCAGCAGTGATCGGGACGAGCAGTTCTTC. Filled out from reference TRBV2 and TRBJ2-1, the complete variable domain reads EPEVTQTPSHQVTQMGQEVILRCVPISNHLYFYWYRQILGQKVEFLVSFYNNEISEKSEIFDDQFSVERPDGSNFTLKIRSTKLEDSAMYFCASSDRDEQFFGPGTRLTVL.

This clonotype was counted at least ten times. The J gene is TRBJ2-2, the V gene TRBV6-1; 8 nucleotides agree with TRBD2. The CDR3 spans 16 residues. V lost 5 bases, J lost 3 bases, and 8 bases stayed unmatched. Germline CDR1 and CDR2: MNHNS and SASEGT. CDR3 in DNA: TGTGCCAGCAGTTGGTTCGGGGGGGCGGACACCGGGGAGCTGTTTTTT. Protein sequence: CASSWFGGADTGELFF.

The sample holds many counts of this clonotype. V usage is TRBV20-1 and J usage is TRBJ1-5; D not certain. This CDR3 contains 12 residues. Germline CDR1 DFQATT, CDR2 SNEGSKA (reference sequence). Trimming took off 7 bases at V and 1 base at J, with 8 bases between the two ends. The DNA of the CDR3 is TGCAGTGTAAAGAGGAGCAATCAGCCCCAGCATTTT. Translating gives CSVKRSNQPQHF.

The DNA of the CDR3 is TGCAGTGCTAGAGATCGAAGGGTAGCCAAAAACATTCAGTACTTC. The encoded protein is CSARDRRVAKNIQYF. The J gene is TRBJ2-4, the V gene TRBV20-1; no clear D gene. CDR3 length equals 15 residues. Germline assignment: CDR1 DFQATT and CDR2 SNEGSKA (reference sequence). With 0 bases removed from V and 0 bases from J, the gap between germline ends came to 9 bases.

The table lists this clonotype with a few counts. The J gene is TRBJ2-3, the V gene TRBV2; TRBD1 matches 11 bases. Trimming at V came to 6 bases and at J to 5 bases, leaving 7 bases not matched to a gene. The CDR3 length is 15 residues. The germline gives CDR1 SNHLY, CDR2 FYNNEI. CDR3 coding DNA: TGTGCCAGCAGGCGCACCGGGACAGGGGGAGATACGCAGTATTTT. The encoded protein is CASRRTGTGGDTQYF.

V and J are TRBV4-1 and TRBJ1-6; D unclear. V dropped 0 bases and J dropped 7 bases, with 13 bases sitting between them. Germline V gene sequence: CDR1 MGHRA, CDR2 YSYEKL. The CDR3 contains 16 residues. The CDR3 DNA follows: TGCGCCAGCAGCCAAGAGGGCAGGTCTGGGAATTCACCCCTCCACTTT. This sequence encodes CASSQEGRSGNSPLHF.

The chain uses TRBV28 and TRBJ2-7, with TRBD1 as a possible D gene (6 bases). Germline loops: CDR1 MDHEN, CDR2 SYDVKM. With 7 bases removed from V and 2 bases from J, the gap between germline ends came to 6 bases. The CDR3 totals 11 residues. The CDR3 DNA sequence: TGTGCCAGCACAGGGGCCTACGAGCAGTACTTC. As protein: CASTGAYEQYF.

This clonotype was found a few times. The rearrangement joins TRBV4-1 to TRBJ1-3, with D perhaps matching TRBD1 (5 bases). The length of the CDR3 is 14 residues. Germline V gene data show CDR1 as MGHRA and CDR2 as YSYEKL. V shed 6 bases and J shed 8 bases, with 17 bases lying between them. CDR3 residues: CASSPGGGPYTIYF. CDR3 nucleotide sequence: TGCGCCAGCAGTCCTGGGGGAGGTCCCTACACCATATATTTT.

As to this clonotype: At one of its ends the junction is not consistent with the germline gene, which may arise from a read error. This chain uses TRBV7-9 with TRBJ2-7, with TRBD1 identical over 10 bases. This CDR3 region has 17 residues. Germline V CDR1 and CDR2: SEHNR, FQNEAQ (reference sequence). The CDR3 region is CASSQTLGDRGTYEQYF. In DNA, the CDR3 is TGCGCCAGCAGCCAGACCTTAGGGGACAGGGGTACCTACGAGCAGTACTTC.

In its sample, this clonotype was seen a few times. V and J are TRBV5-1 and TRBJ1-2; no firm D call. CDR3 length: 13 amino acids. Trimming pared 0 bases from V and 3 bases from J, leaving 6 bases between. CDR1 and CDR2 from the germline V gene are SGHRS and YFSETQ. The CDR3 nucleotides are TGCGCCAGCAGCTTGGTGAAGGACTATGGCTACACCTTC. It yields the protein CASSLVKDYGYTF.

This clonotype showed up just a few times. The chain carries TRBV19 and TRBJ1-5; unclear D gene. This CDR3 spans 16 amino acids. Germline V lookup: CDR1 LNHDA, CDR2 SQIVND (reference sequence). V lost 5 bases to trimming and J lost 4 bases, with 18 bases between them. The CDR3 coding sequence is TGTGCCAGTAGTTTAGGTTGGAGAACATTAAATCAGCCCCAGCATTTT. Translation: CASSLGWRTLNQPQHF.